Given below is one TCR beta chain in context. This sample is part of a study of T cells in women clearing cervical HPV infection. TCRdb's copy holds only in-frame clones and misses some; the assay was immunoSEQ multiplex PCR. Its clone listing holds about 19,000 clones. Sample: blood buffy coat. This TCR derives from a woman between 18 and 75 years old with a cervical HPV16 infection that either progressed to CIN3+ or cleared (not recorded which).

CDR3 residues: CASSFDPSGGARETQYF. The DNA read from the CDR3 is TGTGCCAGCAGTTTCGATCCTAGCGGGGGGGCCAGAGAGACG. This chain links TRBV6-2 or TRBV6-3 with TRBJ2-3; 12 bases line up with TRBD2. Read coverage stops 3 residues before the CDR3 terminus; the germline J gene supplies the remainder. Germline V gene sequence: CDR1 MNHEY, CDR2 SVGEGT. This CDR3 region has 17 residues.